This T cell receptor (beta chain) originates from a study of beta chain features in type 1 diabetes. The CDR3 loop spans 13 amino acids. V lost 7 bases to trimming and J lost 3 bases, with 12 bases between them. CDR1 is MNHEY, CDR2 SVGAGI, per germline. Per donor, one heparinised blood draw averaged approximately 110 mL. Expressed TCRB transcripts were sequenced because the isolated RNA had all been reverse transcribed beforehand. TCRdb's copy holds only in-frame clones and misses some; the assay was immunoSEQ multiplex PCR. The table has hundreds of thousands of clones, around 10% seen once; the top ten hold 0.046%.

Material for sequencing was naive CD4+ T cells from blood. This chain joins TRBV6-5 and TRBJ1-1; D call uncertain. This receptor was obtained from a young woman in good health. This CDR3 reads CASMFSVDTEAFF. In DNA form, the CDR3 reads TGTGCCAGCATGTTCTCTGTGGACACTGAAGCTTTCTTT.